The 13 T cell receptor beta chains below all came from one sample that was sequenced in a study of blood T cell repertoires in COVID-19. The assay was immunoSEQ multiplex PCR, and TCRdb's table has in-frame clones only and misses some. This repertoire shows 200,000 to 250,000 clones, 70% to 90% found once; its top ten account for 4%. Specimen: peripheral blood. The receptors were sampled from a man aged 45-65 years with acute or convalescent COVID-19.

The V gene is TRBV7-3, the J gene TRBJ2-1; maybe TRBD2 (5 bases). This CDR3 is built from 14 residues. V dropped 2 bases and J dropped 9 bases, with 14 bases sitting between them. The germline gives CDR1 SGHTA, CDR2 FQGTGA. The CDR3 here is CASSLRGLGSEQFF. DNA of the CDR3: TGTGCCAGCAGCTTACGCGGGTTGGGCAGTGAGCAGTTCTTC. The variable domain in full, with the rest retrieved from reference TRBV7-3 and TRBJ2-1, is GAGVSQTPSNKVTEKGKYVELRCDPISGHTALYWYRQSLGQGPEFLIYFQGTGAADDSGLPNDRFFAVRPEGSVSTLKIQRTERGDSAVYLCASSLRGLGSEQFFGPGTRLTVL.

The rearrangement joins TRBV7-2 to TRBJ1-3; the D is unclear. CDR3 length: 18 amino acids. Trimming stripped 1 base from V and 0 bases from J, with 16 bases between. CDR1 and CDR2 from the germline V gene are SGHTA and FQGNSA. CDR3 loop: CASSLGLTVPFSGNTIYF. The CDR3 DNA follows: TGTGCCAGCAGCTTAGGCCTAACCGTCCCTTTCTCTGGAAACACCATATATTTT.

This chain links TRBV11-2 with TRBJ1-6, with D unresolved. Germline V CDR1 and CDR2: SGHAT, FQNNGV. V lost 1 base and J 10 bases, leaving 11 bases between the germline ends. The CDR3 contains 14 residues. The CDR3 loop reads CASSLGNSGSPLHF. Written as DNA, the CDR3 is TGTGCCAGCAGCTTAGGCAATTCGGGGTCACCCCTCCACTTT.

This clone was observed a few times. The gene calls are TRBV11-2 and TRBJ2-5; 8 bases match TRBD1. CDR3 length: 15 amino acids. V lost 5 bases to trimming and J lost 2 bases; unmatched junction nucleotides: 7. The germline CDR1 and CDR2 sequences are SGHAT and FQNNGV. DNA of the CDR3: TGTGCCAGCAGCGCAGAGACAGGGGTTCAAGAGACCCAGTACTTC. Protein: CASSAETGVQETQYF.

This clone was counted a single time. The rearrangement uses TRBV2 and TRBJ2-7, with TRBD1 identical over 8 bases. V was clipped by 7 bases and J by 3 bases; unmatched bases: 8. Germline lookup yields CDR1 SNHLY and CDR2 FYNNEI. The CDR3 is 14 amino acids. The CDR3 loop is CASKKGQVDYEQYF. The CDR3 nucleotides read TGTGCCAGCAAAAAGGGACAGGTCGACTACGAGCAGTACTTC.

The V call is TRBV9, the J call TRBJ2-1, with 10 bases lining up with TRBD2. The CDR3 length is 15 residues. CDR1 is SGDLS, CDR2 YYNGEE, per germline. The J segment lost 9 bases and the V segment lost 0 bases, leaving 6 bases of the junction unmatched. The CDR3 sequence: CASSVGLAGAAEQFF. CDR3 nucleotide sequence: TGTGCCAGCAGCGTAGGGCTAGCGGGGGCGGCTGAGCAGTTCTTC.

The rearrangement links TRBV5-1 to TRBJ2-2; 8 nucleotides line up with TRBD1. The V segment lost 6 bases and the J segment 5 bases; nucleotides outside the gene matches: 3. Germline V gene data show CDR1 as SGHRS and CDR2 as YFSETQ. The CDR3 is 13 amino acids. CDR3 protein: CASNTGGTGELFF. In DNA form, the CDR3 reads TGCGCCAGCAACACAGGGGGGACCGGGGAGCTGTTTTTT.

DNA for the CDR3: TGTGCCAGCATCGAAGATAGAGAAGTCTACGAGCAGTACTTC. Translating it yields CASIEDREVYEQYF. The chain has TRBV2 and TRBJ2-7, with D hard to call. The germline V and J ends were trimmed by 7 bases and 3 bases, with 16 bases remaining between them. Germline CDR1 is SNHLY and CDR2 is FYNNEI. The CDR3 covers 14 residues. The variable domain in full, completed from reference TRBV2 and TRBJ2-7, reads EPEVTQTPSHQVTQMGQEVILRCVPISNHLYFYWYRQILGQKVEFLVSFYNNEISEKSEIFDDQFSVERPDGSNFTLKIRSTKLEDSAMYFCASIEDREVYEQYFGPGTRLTVT.

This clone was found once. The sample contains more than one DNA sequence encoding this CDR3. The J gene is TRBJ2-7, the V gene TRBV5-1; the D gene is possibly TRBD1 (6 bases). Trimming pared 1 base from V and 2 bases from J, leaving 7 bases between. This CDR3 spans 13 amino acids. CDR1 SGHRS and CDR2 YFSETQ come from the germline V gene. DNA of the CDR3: TGCGCCAGCAGCTTGACAGGGACCTACGAGCAGTACTTC. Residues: CASSLTGTYEQYF.

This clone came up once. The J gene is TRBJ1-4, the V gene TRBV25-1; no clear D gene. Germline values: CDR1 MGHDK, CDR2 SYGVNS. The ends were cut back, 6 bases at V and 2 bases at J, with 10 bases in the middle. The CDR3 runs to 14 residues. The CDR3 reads CASSDGSTNEKLFF. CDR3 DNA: TGTGCCAGCAGCGACGGGTCCACTAATGAAAAACTGTTTTTT.

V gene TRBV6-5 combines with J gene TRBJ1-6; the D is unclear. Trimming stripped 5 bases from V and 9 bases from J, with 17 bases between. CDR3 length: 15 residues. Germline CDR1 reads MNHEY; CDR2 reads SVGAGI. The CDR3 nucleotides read TGTGCCAGCAGTCCCGTAAGCGGGGATAGTTCACCCCTCCACTTT. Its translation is CASSPVSGDSSPLHF.

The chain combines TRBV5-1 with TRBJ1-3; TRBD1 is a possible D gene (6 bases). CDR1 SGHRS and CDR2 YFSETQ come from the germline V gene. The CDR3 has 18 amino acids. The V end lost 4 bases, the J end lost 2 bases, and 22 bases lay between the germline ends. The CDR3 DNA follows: TGCGCCAGCAGCCCAGGGGACAATTTTGAGGTTGCTGGAAACACCATATATTTT. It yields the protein CASSPGDNFEVAGNTIYF.

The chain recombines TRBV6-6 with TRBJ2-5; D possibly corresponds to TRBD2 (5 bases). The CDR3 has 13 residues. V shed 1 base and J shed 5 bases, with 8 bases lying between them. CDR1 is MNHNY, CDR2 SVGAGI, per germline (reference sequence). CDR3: CASSYWETETQYF. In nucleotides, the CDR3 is TGTGCCAGCAGTTACTGGGAGACGGAGACCCAGTACTTC.